This T cell receptor beta chain was profiled in a study of blood T cells in healthy people across ages (dated by TCRdb to between 2015 and 2017). Broadly, across the study: In model experiments, template switching captured about one uniquely barcoded TCR beta cDNA molecule for every two T cells. To avoid experimental bias, donors of different ages were spread randomly across the sequencing lanes. The study analyzed two additional independent replicas of 1 million unique cDNA reads from the same blood draw for two donors, one aged 18 to 29 and one aged 80 or older. The donors were split into four age groups: young (average about 16 years), middle-aged (39), aged (approximately 60) and long-lived (over 75). Age-related changes in TCR beta repertoire diversity were measured in the study by deep sequencing normalized with unique cDNA molecular identifiers.

V loses 1 base of germline sequence and J loses 3 bases, and the interval between the two ends is 9 bases. The CDR3 goes from the cysteine to the phenylalanine over 14 residues. Only CDR3 DNA is held: 42 bases, read in frame from base 1. The germline V gene sets CDR1 to LGHNT and CDR2 to FRNRAP. The protocol used for the library was 5' RACE. Instrument used: Illumina HiSeq 2500. A second PCR of roughly 7 to 11 cycles was performed with a sample-barcoded 5' primer and a J-beta primer mix. A unique molecular identifier was introduced onto each TCR beta cDNA molecule by a template-switch 5' adaptor carrying 12 random nucleotides. Each sample yielded at least 2.5 million CDR3-containing paired-end reads. First-strand cDNA synthesis was performed from all RNA using the Mint cDNA synthesis kit, with priming by a TRBC-specific oligonucleotide. All cDNA was treated with uracil-DNA glycosylase and then went through a first 18-cycle PCR with the universal primers M1SS and BC2_uni_R. Per the original workflow: Normalization of each sample was performed by random selection of 1 million high-quality reads, each carrying a distinct molecular identifier. Reads with shared molecular identifiers were discarded instead of being binned into consensus sequences. MiTCR, with a Q25 quality threshold and the strictest error-elimination algorithm, was used for CDR3 identification, clonotype clustering and error correction. A nonparametric unseen species model with Euler transformation was used to estimate a lower bound on total TCR beta diversity. TCRdb redid the processing of the public reads, applying fastp at Q25 and MiXCR, and retained in-frame beta chains. Duplicate CDR3 protein sequences are folded into a single record with the most common DNA and genes. The V and J calls follow TCRdb's processing rather than the paper's. The sample table contains fewer than 750,000 distinct CDR3 sequences; only one count was recorded for 52% of them. Of the sample, approximately 13% is held by the ten largest clones.

To note about this clonotype: Its recognized antigen is unknown. No much larger clone exists at a distance of one base, and base qualities are not known.

Systemically healthy Caucasian individuals from Russia, some 36 in total and aged about 6 to 95 years, were included as donors. Each donor gave around 9.8 milliliters of peripheral blood, collected into EDTA-treated Vacutainer tubes. Ficoll-Paque density-gradient centrifugation was used to isolate PBMCs, with at least 7 million per sample. Trizol reagent was used to extract total RNA from PBMCs, with at least 6 micrograms per sample. For every donor, flow cytometry on a PBMC aliquot measured the percentage of naive CD45RAhigh/CD27high T cells. Points the paper makes about the study in general: Because profiling used bulk unsorted PBMCs, naive and antigen-experienced compartments could not be compared conclusively. The CMV infection status of donors was not known, potentially confounding age-related changes in expanded clonotypes. Estimates of total diversity based on one million sequenced T cells were regarded as lower bounds and as underestimates. Compared with the aged group, the long-lived group had more naive CD4+ T cells, fewer expanded clones and increased TCR diversity, suggesting age selection. Observed TCR beta diversity per million T cells fell roughly linearly with age, and a significant reduction was already apparent by age around 39. Observed TCR beta diversity correlated strongly with the percentage of naive T cells measured by flow cytometry.

This receptor was obtained from a woman of 80 years or more in good health. The sequenced sample was blood. The chain is made from TRBV12-5 and TRBJ1-2; a tentative D match to TRBD1 spans 6 bases. CDR3 loop: CASGLGAGDYGYTF. The sequence in DNA is TGTGCTAGTGGTTTGGGTGCAGGGGACTATGGCTACACCTTC.